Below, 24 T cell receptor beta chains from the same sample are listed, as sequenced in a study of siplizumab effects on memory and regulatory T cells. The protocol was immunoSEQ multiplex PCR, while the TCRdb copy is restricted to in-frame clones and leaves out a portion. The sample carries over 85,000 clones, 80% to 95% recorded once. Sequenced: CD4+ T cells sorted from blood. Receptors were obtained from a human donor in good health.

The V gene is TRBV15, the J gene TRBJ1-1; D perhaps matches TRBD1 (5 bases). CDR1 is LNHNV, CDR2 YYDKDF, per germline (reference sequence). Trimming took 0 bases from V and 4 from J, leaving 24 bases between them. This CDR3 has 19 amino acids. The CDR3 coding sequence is TGTGCCACCAGCAGAGATTCTCCGGTCGCGTCGGGGGAGTCCACTGAAGCTTTCTTT. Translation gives CATSRDSPVASGESTEAFF.

The CDR3 nucleotides read TGTGCCAGCAGTTACTTCCGGCAGGGAGGCAATGAGCAGTTCTTC. This codes for CASSYFRQGGNEQFF. The chain combines TRBV6-5 with TRBJ2-1, with D maybe TRBD2 (6 bases). Per germline, CDR1 MNHEY and CDR2 SVGAGI. The CDR3 spans 15 residues. Trimming removed 1 base at V and 6 bases at J, with 13 bases between.

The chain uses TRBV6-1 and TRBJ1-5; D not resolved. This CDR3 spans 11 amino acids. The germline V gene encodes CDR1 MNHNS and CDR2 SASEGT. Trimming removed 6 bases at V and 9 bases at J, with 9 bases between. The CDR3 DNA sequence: TGTGCCAGCAGGGTTAAAGGGCCCCAGCATTTT. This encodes CASRVKGPQHF.

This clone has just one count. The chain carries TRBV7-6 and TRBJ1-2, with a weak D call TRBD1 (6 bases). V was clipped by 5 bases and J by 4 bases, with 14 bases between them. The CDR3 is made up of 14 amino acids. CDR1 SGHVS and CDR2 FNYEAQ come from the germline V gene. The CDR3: CASSPDRISYGYTF. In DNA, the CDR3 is TGTGCCAGCAGCCCGGACAGAATCTCCTATGGCTACACCTTC.

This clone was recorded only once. The DNA of the CDR3 is TGCAGTGCTAGAGATCCGCCTCGGTACACCTTC. It translates to CSARDPPRYTF. J is TRBJ1-2 and V is TRBV20-1; D ambiguous. Germline V lookup: CDR1 DFQATT, CDR2 SNEGSKA (reference sequence). Trimming removed 0 bases from V and 11 bases from J, with 10 bases in between. The CDR3 runs 11 residues.

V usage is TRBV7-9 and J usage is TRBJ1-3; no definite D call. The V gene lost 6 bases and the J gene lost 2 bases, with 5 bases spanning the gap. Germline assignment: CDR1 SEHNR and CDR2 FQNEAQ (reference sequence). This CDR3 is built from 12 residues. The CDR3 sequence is CASSSTGNTIYF. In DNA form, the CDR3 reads TGTGCCAGCAGTTCCACTGGAAACACCATATATTTT. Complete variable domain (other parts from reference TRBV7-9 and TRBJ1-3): DTGVSQNPRHKITKRGQNVTFRCDPISEHNRLYWYRQTLGQGPEFLTYFQNEAQLEKSRLLSDRFSAERPKGSFSTLEIQRTEQGDSAMYLCASSSTGNTIYFGEGSWLTVV.

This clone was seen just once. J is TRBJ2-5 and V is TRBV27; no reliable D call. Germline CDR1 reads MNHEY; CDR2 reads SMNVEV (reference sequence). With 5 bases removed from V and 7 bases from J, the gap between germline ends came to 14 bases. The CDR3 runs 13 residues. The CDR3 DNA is TGTGCCAGCAGTCCCAACCCGCGATCGACCCAGTACTTC. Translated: CASSPNPRSTQYF.

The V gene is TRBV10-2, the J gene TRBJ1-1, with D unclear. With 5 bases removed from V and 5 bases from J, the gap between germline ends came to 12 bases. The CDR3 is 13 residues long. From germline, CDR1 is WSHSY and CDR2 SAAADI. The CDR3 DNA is TGCGCCAGCAGTAGCACCCCACGGACTGAAGCTTTCTTT. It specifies CASSSTPRTEAFF.

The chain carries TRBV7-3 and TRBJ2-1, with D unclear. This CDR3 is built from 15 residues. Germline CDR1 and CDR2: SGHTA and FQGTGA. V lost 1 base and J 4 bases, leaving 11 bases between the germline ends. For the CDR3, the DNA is TGTGCCAGCAGCTTAATTACGGCTTCTTACAATGAGCAGTTCTTC. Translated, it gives CASSLITASYNEQFF.

CDR3 residues: CASSVAGQTNTEAFF. The CDR3 nucleotides are TGTGCCAGCAGCGTAGCCGGACAGACGAACACTGAAGCTTTCTTT. The chain has TRBV9 and TRBJ1-1; tentatively, D is TRBD1 (6 bases). Trimming took 0 bases from V and 1 from J, leaving 10 bases between them. The V gene's germline CDR1 is SGDLS and CDR2 YYNGEE. The CDR3 runs 15 residues.

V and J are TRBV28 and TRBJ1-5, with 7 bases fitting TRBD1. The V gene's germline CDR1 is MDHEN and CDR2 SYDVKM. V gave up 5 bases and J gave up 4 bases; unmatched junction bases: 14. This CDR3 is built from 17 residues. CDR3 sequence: CASSPPQQGRGNQPQHF. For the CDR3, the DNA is TGTGCCAGCAGTCCACCCCAGCAGGGCAGGGGGAATCAGCCCCAGCATTTT.

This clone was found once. CDR3 coding DNA: TGTGCCAGCAGTTCCCCTAATCCGGGTGAGCAGTTCTTC. Translating gives CASSSPNPGEQFF. This rearrangement joins TRBV28 to TRBJ2-1, with D hard to call. Germline CDR1 MDHEN, CDR2 SYDVKM. Trimming cost V 4 bases and J 9 bases, with 13 bases left between them. This CDR3 spans 13 amino acids.

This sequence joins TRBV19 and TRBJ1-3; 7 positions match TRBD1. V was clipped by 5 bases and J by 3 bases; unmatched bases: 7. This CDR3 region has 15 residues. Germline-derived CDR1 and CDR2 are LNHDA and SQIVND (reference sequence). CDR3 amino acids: CASSETGTRGNTIYF. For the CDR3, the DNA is TGTGCCAGTAGTGAGACAGGGACGCGTGGAAACACCATATATTTT.

CDR3 DNA sequence: TGTGCCAGCAGCTTAGTTGGCAATGAGCAGTTCTTC. Encoded protein: CASSLVGNEQFF. The rearrangement links TRBV11-2 to TRBJ2-1; no firm D call. The CDR3 consists of 12 residues. V was clipped by 1 base and J by 6 bases, with 4 bases between them. CDR1 and CDR2 (germline): SGHAT, FQNNGV.

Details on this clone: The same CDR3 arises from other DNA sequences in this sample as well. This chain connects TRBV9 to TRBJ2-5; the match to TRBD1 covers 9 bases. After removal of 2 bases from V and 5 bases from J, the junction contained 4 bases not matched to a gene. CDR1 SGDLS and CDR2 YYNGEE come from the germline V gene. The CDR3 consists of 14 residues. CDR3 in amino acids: CASSVTGGRETQYF. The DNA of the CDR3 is TGTGCCAGCAGCGTTACAGGGGGCCGGGAGACCCAGTACTTC.

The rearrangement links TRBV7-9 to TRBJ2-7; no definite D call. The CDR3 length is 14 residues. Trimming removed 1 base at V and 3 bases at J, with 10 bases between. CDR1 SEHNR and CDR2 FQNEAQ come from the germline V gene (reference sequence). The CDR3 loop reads CASSLGAVSYEQYF. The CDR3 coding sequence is TGTGCCAGCAGCTTAGGGGCAGTGAGCTACGAGCAGTACTTC.

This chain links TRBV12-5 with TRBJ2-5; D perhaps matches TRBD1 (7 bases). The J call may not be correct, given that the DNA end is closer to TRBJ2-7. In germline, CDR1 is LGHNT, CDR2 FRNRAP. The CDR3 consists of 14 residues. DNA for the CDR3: TGTGCTAGTGGTTTAGGACAGGAGGGGAGCGAGCAGTACTTC. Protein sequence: CASGLGQEGSEQYF.

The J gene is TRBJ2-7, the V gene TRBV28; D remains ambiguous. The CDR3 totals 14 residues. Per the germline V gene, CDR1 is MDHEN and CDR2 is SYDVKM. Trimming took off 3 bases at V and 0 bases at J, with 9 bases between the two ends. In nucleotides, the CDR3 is TGTGCCAGCAGTTTTATCCAGTACTCCTACGAGCAGTACTTC. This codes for CASSFIQYSYEQYF. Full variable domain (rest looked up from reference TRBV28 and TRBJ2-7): DVKVTQSSRYLVKRTGEKVFLECVQDMDHENMFWYRQDPGLGLRLIYFSYDVKMKEKGDIPEGYSVSREKKERFSLILESASTNQTSMYLCASSFIQYSYEQYFGPGTRLTVT.

The DNA for the CDR3 is TGTGCCAGCAGCAGTTCGACTAGCGGGAAGGGCGGGACCCAGTACTTC. Protein product: CASSSSTSGKGGTQYF. The chain has TRBV5-4 and TRBJ2-5, with 11 bases matching TRBD2. The CDR3 covers 16 residues. Germline V gene lookup returns CDR1 SGHNT and CDR2 YYREEE (reference sequence). The V gene end was trimmed by 4 bases and the J gene end by 7 bases; junction bases not matched to a gene: 12.

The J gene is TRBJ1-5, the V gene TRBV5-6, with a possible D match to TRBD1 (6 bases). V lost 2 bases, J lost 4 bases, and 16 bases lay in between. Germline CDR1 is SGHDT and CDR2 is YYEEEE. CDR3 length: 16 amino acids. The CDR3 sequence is CASSLRTGRGNQPQHF. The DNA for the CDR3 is TGTGCCAGCAGCTTACGCACAGGGAGAGGGAATCAGCCCCAGCATTTT. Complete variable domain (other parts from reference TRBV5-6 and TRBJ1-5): DAGVTQSPTHLIKTRGQQVTLRCSPKSGHDTVSWYQQALGQGPQFIFQYYEEEERQRGNFPDRFSGHQFPNYSSELNVNALLLGDSALYLCASSLRTGRGNQPQHFGDGTRLSIL.

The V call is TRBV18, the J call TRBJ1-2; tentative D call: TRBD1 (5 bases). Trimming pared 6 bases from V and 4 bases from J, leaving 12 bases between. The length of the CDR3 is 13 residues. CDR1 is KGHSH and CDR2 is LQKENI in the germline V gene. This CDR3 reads CASSSGGSYGYTF. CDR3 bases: TGTGCCAGCTCTTCGGGGGGTTCCTATGGCTACACCTTC.

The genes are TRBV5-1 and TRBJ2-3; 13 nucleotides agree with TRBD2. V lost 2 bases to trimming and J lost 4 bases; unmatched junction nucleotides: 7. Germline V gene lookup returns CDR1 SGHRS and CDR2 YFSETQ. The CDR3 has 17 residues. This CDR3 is CASSLPGLAGEADTQYF. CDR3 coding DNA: TGCGCCAGCAGCTTACCCGGACTAGCGGGAGAGGCAGATACGCAGTATTTT.

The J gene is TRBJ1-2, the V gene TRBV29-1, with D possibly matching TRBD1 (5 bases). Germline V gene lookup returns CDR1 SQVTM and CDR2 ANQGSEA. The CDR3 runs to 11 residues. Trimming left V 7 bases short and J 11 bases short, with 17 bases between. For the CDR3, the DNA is TGCAGCGCCTCGGACGGGGGTAGTTACACCTTC. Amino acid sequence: CSASDGGSYTF. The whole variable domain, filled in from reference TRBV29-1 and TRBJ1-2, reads SAVISQKPSRDICQRGTSLTIQCQVDSQVTMMFWYRQQPGQSLTLIATANQGSEATYESGFVIDKFPISRPNLTFSTLTVSNMSPEDSSIYLCSASDGGSYTFGSGTRLTVV.

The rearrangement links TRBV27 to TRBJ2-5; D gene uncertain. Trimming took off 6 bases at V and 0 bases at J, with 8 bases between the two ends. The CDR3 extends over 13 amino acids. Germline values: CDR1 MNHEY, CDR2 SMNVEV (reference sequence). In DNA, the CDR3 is TGTGCCAGCAGCCTTCGGTACCAAGAGACCCAGTACTTC. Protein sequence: CASSLRYQETQYF.